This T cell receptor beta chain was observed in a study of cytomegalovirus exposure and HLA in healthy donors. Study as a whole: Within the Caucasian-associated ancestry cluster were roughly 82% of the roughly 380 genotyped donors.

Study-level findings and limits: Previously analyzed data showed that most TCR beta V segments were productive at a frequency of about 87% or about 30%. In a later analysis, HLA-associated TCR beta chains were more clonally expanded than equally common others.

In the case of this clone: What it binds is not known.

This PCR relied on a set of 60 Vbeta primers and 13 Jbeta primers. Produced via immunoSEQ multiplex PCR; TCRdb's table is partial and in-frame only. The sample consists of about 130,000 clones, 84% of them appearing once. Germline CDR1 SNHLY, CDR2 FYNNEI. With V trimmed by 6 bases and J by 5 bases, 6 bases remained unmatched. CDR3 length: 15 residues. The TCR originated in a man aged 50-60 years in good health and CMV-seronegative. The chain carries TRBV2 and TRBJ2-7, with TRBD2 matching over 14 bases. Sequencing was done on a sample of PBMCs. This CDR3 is CASSATSGGVDEQYF. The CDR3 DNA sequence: TGTGCCAGCAGCGCGACTAGCGGGGGGGTCGACGAGCAGTACTTC.